This T cell receptor beta chain was sequenced for a study of T cell responses to AZD1222 COVID-19 vaccine. The V and J ends lost 4 bases and 3 bases respectively, with 14 bases between them. Per germline, CDR1 LNHDA and CDR2 SQIVND (reference sequence). This CDR3 region has 15 residues. Whole-study results and caveats: Nearly half of spike-specific TCRs reportedly target variant regions that are unmutated in the B.1.351 and B.1.1.7 variants.

Points on this clone: No antigen is known for it.

The method was immunoSEQ multiplex PCR; TCRdb's version includes in-frame clones alone and lacks a portion of them. The data show around 100,000 clones, 80% to 90% seen once. This TCR was recovered from an adult in good health. The input for sequencing was peripheral blood, taken on day 0 of AZD1222 vaccination. The chain has TRBV19 and TRBJ2-3, with D perhaps given as TRBD1 or TRBD2 (6 bases each). This CDR3 reads CASSSGGTFTDTQYF. CDR3 nucleotide sequence: TGTGCCAGTAGTAGTGGGGGGACATTTACAGATACGCAGTATTTT.